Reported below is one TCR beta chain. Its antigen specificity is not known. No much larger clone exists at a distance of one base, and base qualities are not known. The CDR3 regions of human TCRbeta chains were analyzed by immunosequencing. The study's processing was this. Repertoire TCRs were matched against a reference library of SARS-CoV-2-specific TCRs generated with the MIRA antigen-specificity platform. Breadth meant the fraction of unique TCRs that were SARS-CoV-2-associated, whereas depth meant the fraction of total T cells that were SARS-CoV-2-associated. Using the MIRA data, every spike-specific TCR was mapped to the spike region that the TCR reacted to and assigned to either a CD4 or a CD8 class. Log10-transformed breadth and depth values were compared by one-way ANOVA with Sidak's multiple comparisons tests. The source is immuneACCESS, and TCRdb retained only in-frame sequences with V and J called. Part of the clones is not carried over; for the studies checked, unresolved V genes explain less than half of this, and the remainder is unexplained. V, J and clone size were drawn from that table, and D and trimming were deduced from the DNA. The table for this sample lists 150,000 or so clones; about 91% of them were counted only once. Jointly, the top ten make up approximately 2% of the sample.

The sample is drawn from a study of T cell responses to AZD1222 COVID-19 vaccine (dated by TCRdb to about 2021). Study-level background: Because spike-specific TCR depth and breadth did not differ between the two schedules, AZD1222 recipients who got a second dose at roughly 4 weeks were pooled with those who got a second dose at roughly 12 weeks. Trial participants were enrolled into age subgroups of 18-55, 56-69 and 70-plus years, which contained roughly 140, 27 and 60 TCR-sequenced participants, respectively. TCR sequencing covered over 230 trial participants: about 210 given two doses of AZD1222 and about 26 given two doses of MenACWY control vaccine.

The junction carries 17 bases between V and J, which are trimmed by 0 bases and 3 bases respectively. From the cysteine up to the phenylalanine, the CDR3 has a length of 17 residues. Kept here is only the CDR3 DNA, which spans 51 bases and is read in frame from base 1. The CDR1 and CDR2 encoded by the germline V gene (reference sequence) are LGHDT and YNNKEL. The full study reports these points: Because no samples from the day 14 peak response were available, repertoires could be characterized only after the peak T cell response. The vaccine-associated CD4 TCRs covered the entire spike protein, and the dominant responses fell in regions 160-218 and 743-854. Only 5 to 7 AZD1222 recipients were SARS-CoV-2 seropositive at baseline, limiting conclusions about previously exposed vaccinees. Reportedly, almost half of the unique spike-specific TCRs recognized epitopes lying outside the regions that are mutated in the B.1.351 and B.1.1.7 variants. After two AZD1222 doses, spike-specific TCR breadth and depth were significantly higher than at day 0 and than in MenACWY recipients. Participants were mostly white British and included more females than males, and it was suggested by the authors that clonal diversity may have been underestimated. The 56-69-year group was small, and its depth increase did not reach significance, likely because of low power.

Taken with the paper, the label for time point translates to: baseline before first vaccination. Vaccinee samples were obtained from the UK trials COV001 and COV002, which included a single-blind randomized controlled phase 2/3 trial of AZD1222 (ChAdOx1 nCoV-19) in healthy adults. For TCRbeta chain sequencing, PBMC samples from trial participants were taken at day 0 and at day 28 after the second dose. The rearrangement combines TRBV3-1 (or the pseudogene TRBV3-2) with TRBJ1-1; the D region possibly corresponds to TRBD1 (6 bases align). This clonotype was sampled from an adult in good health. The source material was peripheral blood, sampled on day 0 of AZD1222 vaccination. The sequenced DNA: TGTGCCAGCAGCCAAGATGACCCAGGGGAGATTTACACTGAAGCTTTCTTT. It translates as CASSQDDPGEIYTEAFF.